This is a list of T cell receptor beta chains from one sample in a study of OX40 agonist ivuxolimab in advanced cancers. TCRdb keeps only in-frame clones here, not all; method: immunoSEQ multiplex PCR. The sample lists 40,000 to 60,000 clones, 65% to 85% occurring once. Sequencing used CD4+ or CD8+ T cells sorted from blood, obtained in a trial of the OX40 agonist ivuxolimab. The receptors here all came from an adult with an advanced solid tumor such as melanoma, head and neck, liver or kidney cancer. Each CDR3 is given with its conserved first and last residue. A D gene is named only where the DNA matches it firmly.

d_call j_call v_call cdr3_aa
- TRBJ1-3 TRBV7-3 CASSLSSGNTIYF
- TRBJ1-4 TRBV5-4 CASSDRTEEKLFF
- TRBJ2-5 TRBV29-1 CSVAEQETQYF
TRBD2 TRBJ2-1 TRBV9 CASSMGTSGGYNEQFF
- TRBJ1-2 TRBV7-8 CASSSGQRYGYTF
TRBD1 TRBJ2-3 TRBV4-1 CASSHTGVDTQYF
- TRBJ1-2 TRBV9 CASSVAKGGGYTF
TRBD2 TRBJ2-3 TRBV9 CASSVLAGGEDTQYF
TRBD1 TRBJ1-6 TRBV27 CASSIAGQDDLPLHF
- TRBJ1-1 TRBV4-1 CASSQDSRPTEAFF
- TRBJ1-4 TRBV7-9 CASSSREGEKLFF
- TRBJ2-7 TRBV11-3 CASSPGGGKYEQYF
- TRBJ2-3 TRBV11-3 CASSLDSAGGNTQYF
TRBD1 TRBJ1-4 TRBV6-5 CASSYSQGYSNEKLFF
TRBD2 TRBJ2-7 TRBV6-5 CASSPRGGLGYEQYF
- TRBJ1-6 TRBV4-2 CASRWTGLNSPLHF
TRBD2 TRBJ2-1 TRBV11-2 CASSLNRRGEQFF
TRBD1 TRBJ1-4 TRBV2 CASRLDRGTYNEKLFF
- TRBJ1-3 TRBV28 CASSTPGRSGNTIYF
- TRBJ2-2 TRBV6-5 CASSYGGFAGELFF
TRBD1 TRBJ1-4 TRBV18 CASSPPRRQGTNEKLFF
- TRBJ1-4 TRBV2 CASSDWSRGSEKLFF
- TRBJ1-4 TRBV7-2 CASSPHRGANEKLFF
TRBD2 TRBJ2-1 TRBV4-2 CASSQDGVAGYNEQFF
- TRBJ2-1 TRBV27 CASSPSYNEQFF
- TRBJ2-7 TRBV10-2 CASSQLGTAEQYF
TRBD2 TRBJ2-3 TRBV4-1 CASSQRGLAGNTDTQYF
TRBD1 TRBJ2-3 TRBV10-1 CASSERDRGTDTQYF
- TRBJ2-7 TRBV27 CASREYSTRIEQYF
- TRBJ1-3 TRBV6-5 CASRHTGLDGNTIYF
- TRBJ1-1 TRBV7-8 CASSRREGDTEAFF
- TRBJ2-2 TRBV5-4 CASSLKRGYTGELFF
- TRBJ2-3 TRBV5-8 CASSLNTGTDTQYF
- TRBJ2-2 TRBV7-9 CASSLSWGLNTGELFF
- TRBJ1-2 TRBV6-5 CASRTGGNYGYTF
- TRBJ2-1 TRBV6-6 CASSRDNNEQFF
- TRBJ2-3 TRBV5-1 CASSDGTPSTDTQYF
TRBD1 TRBJ2-5 TRBV6-5 CASSPGTAQETQYF
TRBD1 TRBJ1-6 TRBV9 CASSVGQGASSYNSPLHF
TRBD1 TRBJ2-5 TRBV5-5 CASSTRGQAPWETQYF
- TRBJ1-5 TRBV28 CASRGPAPNQPQHF
- TRBJ2-1 TRBV11-1 CVSSRDPWDNEQFF
- TRBJ1-3 TRBV6-5 CASSARQGSGNTIYF
TRBD2 TRBJ2-7 TRBV28 CASSFGGSEQYF
- TRBJ2-6 TRBV15 CATSREGAGANVLTF
- TRBJ1-2 TRBV5-6 CASRVRAVEGYTF
- TRBJ1-2 TRBV6-6 CASSYSGPGGYTF
TRBD2 TRBJ2-5 TRBV5-1 CASSLIGAGHGGETQYF